A selection of T cell receptor beta chains follows, all from one sample in a study of blood T cell repertoires in COVID-19. This table comes from immunoSEQ multiplex PCR, and its TCRdb copy is limited to in-frame clones, with some not included. The sample yields about 330,000 clones, almost 85% seen once. Sequencing was done on a sample of peripheral blood. The receptor set was obtained from a human donor in a cohort sampled during active COVID-19. Each CDR3 is given with its conserved first and last residue. The order of the fields is CDR3 protein, CDR3 DNA, clone size, V gene, CDR3 length, D gene, J gene. A D gene is named only where the DNA matches it firmly. Expanded clones get a size class; other rows say once, few or many, or leave the size out.

CDR3 protein: CASSPHRTGIGEQYF
CDR3 DNA: TGTGCCAGCAGCCCCCATCGGACAGGGATCGGCGAGCAGTACTTC
clone size: -
V gene: TRBV7-9
CDR3 length: 15
D gene: TRBD1
J gene: TRBJ2-7

CDR3 protein: CASSSQGATSASYEQYF
CDR3 DNA: TGTGCCAGCAGTTCTCAAGGGGCGACTAGCGCCTCCTACGAGCAGTACTTC
clone size: -
V gene: TRBV27
CDR3 length: 17
D gene: TRBD2
J gene: TRBJ2-7

CDR3 protein: CASSPGGAGANVLTF
CDR3 DNA: TGTGCCAGCAGCCCGGGAGGGGCCGGGGCCAACGTCCTGACTTTC
clone size: -
V gene: TRBV5-4
CDR3 length: 15
D gene: TRBD2
J gene: TRBJ2-6

CDR3 protein: CATQDRNTEAFF
CDR3 DNA: TGTGCCACCCAAGACAGGAACACTGAAGCTTTCTTT
clone size: once
V gene: TRBV24-1
CDR3 length: 12
D gene: -
J gene: TRBJ1-1

CDR3 protein: CASSLLNRVYEQYF
CDR3 DNA: TGTGCCAGCAGTCTACTTAACAGGGTCTACGAGCAGTACTTC
clone size: once
V gene: TRBV6-5
CDR3 length: 14
D gene: -
J gene: TRBJ2-7

CDR3 protein: CSALAEGAAFF
CDR3 DNA: TGCAGCGCCCTAGCTGAGGGGGCCGCTTTCTTT
clone size: -
V gene: TRBV29-1
CDR3 length: 11
D gene: TRBD1
J gene: TRBJ1-1

CDR3 protein: CASSELGTASYEKLFF
CDR3 DNA: TGTGCCAGCAGTGAACTTGGTACAGCTTCTTATGAAAAACTGTTTTTT
clone size: -
V gene: TRBV2
CDR3 length: 16
D gene: -
J gene: TRBJ1-4

CDR3 protein: CASRDLSGAFGQETQYF
CDR3 DNA: TGCGCCAGCAGAGACCTTAGCGGGGCGTTTGGCCAAGAGACCCAGTACTTC
clone size: -
V gene: TRBV10-1
CDR3 length: 17
D gene: TRBD2
J gene: TRBJ2-5

CDR3 protein: CASSLGTGGGYTF
CDR3 DNA: TGTGCCAGCAGCCTCGGGACAGGGGGAGGCTACACCTTC
clone size: few
V gene: TRBV7-9
CDR3 length: 13
D gene: TRBD1
J gene: TRBJ1-2

CDR3 protein: CASSSSGGLADTQYF
CDR3 DNA: TGTGCCAGCAGCTCTAGCGGGGGGTTGGCAGATACGCAGTATTTT
clone size: once
V gene: TRBV27
CDR3 length: 15
D gene: TRBD2
J gene: TRBJ2-3

CDR3 protein: CASGLVGGNTGELFF
CDR3 DNA: TGTGCTAGTGGTTTGGTAGGGGGGAACACCGGGGAGCTGTTTTTT
clone size: -
V gene: TRBV12-5
CDR3 length: 15
D gene: -
J gene: TRBJ2-2

CDR3 protein: CASRLGSGSHEQYF
CDR3 DNA: TGTGCCAGCAGATTAGGATCGGGGAGCCACGAGCAGTACTTC
clone size: -
V gene: TRBV7-3
CDR3 length: 14
D gene: -
J gene: TRBJ2-7

CDR3 protein: CASSLQGTDTQYF
CDR3 DNA: TGTGCCAGCAGCTTACAGGGCACAGATACGCAGTATTTT
clone size: -
V gene: TRBV11-3
CDR3 length: 13
D gene: -
J gene: TRBJ2-3

CDR3 protein: CASVTAGTGSREQYF
CDR3 DNA: TGTGCCAGCGTAACGGCCGGGACAGGGTCTCGCGAGCAGTACTTC
clone size: few
V gene: TRBV25-1
CDR3 length: 15
D gene: TRBD1
J gene: TRBJ2-7

CDR3 protein: CASSMRYQGYEKLFF
CDR3 DNA: TGTGCCAGTAGTATGCGGTATCAGGGGTATGAAAAACTGTTTTTT
clone size: -
V gene: TRBV19
CDR3 length: 15
D gene: -
J gene: TRBJ1-4

CDR3 protein: CASSLGVAGSSYEQYF
CDR3 DNA: TGTGCCAGCAGCTTAGGTGTCGCGGGTAGCTCCTACGAGCAGTACTTC
clone size: once
V gene: TRBV7-6
CDR3 length: 16
D gene: -
J gene: TRBJ2-7

CDR3 protein: CASSQPGGPNEQFF
CDR3 DNA: TGCGCCAGCAGCCAACCGGGGGGGCCGAATGAGCAGTTCTTC
clone size: -
V gene: TRBV4-1
CDR3 length: 14
D gene: TRBD2
J gene: TRBJ2-1

CDR3 protein: CASSSQGSDTEAFF
CDR3 DNA: TGTGCCAGCAGCTCACAGGGGAGTGACACTGAAGCTTTCTTT
clone size: -
V gene: TRBV28
CDR3 length: 14
D gene: TRBD1
J gene: TRBJ1-1

CDR3 protein: CASSLWTSGYEQYF
CDR3 DNA: TGTGCCAGCAGCTTATGGACTAGCGGATACGAGCAGTACTTC
clone size: many
V gene: TRBV7-2
CDR3 length: 14
D gene: TRBD2
J gene: TRBJ2-7

CDR3 protein: CASTTDSNQPQHF
CDR3 DNA: TGTGCCAGCACGACAGATAGCAATCAGCCCCAGCATTTT
clone size: -
V gene: TRBV12-3/TRBV12-4
CDR3 length: 13
D gene: -
J gene: TRBJ1-5

CDR3 protein: CASRSGQENTEAFF
CDR3 DNA: TGCGCCAGCAGATCGGGACAGGAGAACACTGAAGCTTTCTTT
clone size: -
V gene: TRBV5-1
CDR3 length: 14
D gene: TRBD1
J gene: TRBJ1-1

CDR3 protein: CASSLQGFNEKLFF
CDR3 DNA: TGCGCCAGCAGCTTACAGGGGTTTAATGAAAAACTGTTTTTT
clone size: -
V gene: TRBV5-1
CDR3 length: 14
D gene: TRBD1
J gene: TRBJ1-4

CDR3 protein: CASSPSRDLQETQYF
CDR3 DNA: TGTGCCAGCAGTCCATCCCGGGACTTACAAGAGACCCAGTACTTC
clone size: -
V gene: TRBV27
CDR3 length: 15
D gene: -
J gene: TRBJ2-5

CDR3 protein: CASSFTDTQYF
CDR3 DNA: TGTGCCAGCAGCTTCACAGATACGCAGTATTTT
clone size: -
V gene: TRBV12-3/TRBV12-4
CDR3 length: 11
D gene: -
J gene: TRBJ2-3

CDR3 protein: CAWTGTRAYGYTF
CDR3 DNA: TGTGCCTGGACCGGAACCAGGGCCTATGGCTACACCTTC
clone size: -
V gene: TRBV30
CDR3 length: 13
D gene: -
J gene: TRBJ1-2

CDR3 protein: CASSLHPTGGAYNEQFF
CDR3 DNA: TGTGCCAGCAGCTTACACCCGACGGGCGGGGCCTACAATGAGCAGTTCTTC
clone size: -
V gene: TRBV7-3
CDR3 length: 17
D gene: -
J gene: TRBJ2-1

CDR3 protein: CASSLAGAARETQYF
CDR3 DNA: TGTGCCAGCAGCTTAGCAGGGGCGGCGCGAGAGACCCAGTACTTC
clone size: -
V gene: TRBV7-6
CDR3 length: 15
D gene: -
J gene: TRBJ2-5

CDR3 protein: CASSLMAGDYGYTF
CDR3 DNA: TGCGCCAGCAGCTTGATGGCGGGCGACTATGGCTACACCTTC
clone size: -
V gene: TRBV5-1
CDR3 length: 14
D gene: -
J gene: TRBJ1-2

CDR3 protein: CASSLAQTGDTEAFF
CDR3 DNA: TGCGCCAGCAGCTTGGCTCAGACAGGGGATACTGAAGCTTTCTTT
clone size: -
V gene: TRBV5-1
CDR3 length: 15
D gene: TRBD1
J gene: TRBJ1-1

CDR3 protein: CVLTDSPLHF
CDR3 DNA: TGTGTCCTTACAGATTCACCCCTCCACTTT
clone size: -
V gene: TRBV7-5
CDR3 length: 10
D gene: -
J gene: TRBJ1-6

CDR3 protein: CATSDQTMGNTEAFF
CDR3 DNA: TGTGCCACCAGTGATCAGACTATGGGGAACACTGAAGCTTTCTTT
clone size: -
V gene: TRBV24-1
CDR3 length: 15
D gene: -
J gene: TRBJ1-1

CDR3 protein: CASSEGGFNTEAFF
CDR3 DNA: TGCGCCAGCAGTGAGGGAGGTTTTAACACTGAAGCTTTCTTT
clone size: -
V gene: TRBV10-1
CDR3 length: 14
D gene: -
J gene: TRBJ1-1

CDR3 protein: CASRETGGTDTQYF
CDR3 DNA: TGTGCCAGCAGGGAGACAGGGGGCACAGATACGCAGTATTTT
clone size: -
V gene: TRBV2
CDR3 length: 14
D gene: TRBD1
J gene: TRBJ2-3

CDR3 protein: CASSESGAGRTDTQYF
CDR3 DNA: TGCGCCAGCAGTGAGAGCGGCGCGGGGCGCACAGATACGCAGTATTTT
clone size: few
V gene: TRBV10-1
CDR3 length: 16
D gene: -
J gene: TRBJ2-3

CDR3 protein: CASSRLAGGSNEQFF
CDR3 DNA: TGTGCCAGCAGCCGGCTAGCGGGGGGCTCGAATGAGCAGTTCTTC
clone size: -
V gene: TRBV5-4
CDR3 length: 15
D gene: TRBD2
J gene: TRBJ2-1

CDR3 protein: CAFLGGGSEKLFF
CDR3 DNA: TGTGCCTTCCTAGGGGGGGGTAGTGAAAAACTGTTTTTT
clone size: -
V gene: TRBV30
CDR3 length: 13
D gene: -
J gene: TRBJ1-4

CDR3 protein: CAWSANTGGNQPQHF
CDR3 DNA: TGTGCCTGGAGTGCAAACACAGGGGGAAATCAGCCCCAGCATTTT
clone size: -
V gene: TRBV30
CDR3 length: 15
D gene: TRBD1
J gene: TRBJ1-5

CDR3 protein: CASSNDHRAEAFF
CDR3 DNA: TGTGCCAGCAGCAACGATCACAGGGCTGAAGCTTTCTTT
clone size: -
V gene: TRBV12-3/TRBV12-4
CDR3 length: 13
D gene: -
J gene: TRBJ1-1

CDR3 protein: CASSEPGLGYGYTF
CDR3 DNA: TGTGCCAGCAGTGAACCAGGGCTGGGGTATGGCTACACCTTC
clone size: -
V gene: TRBV6-1
CDR3 length: 14
D gene: -
J gene: TRBJ1-2

CDR3 protein: CASSYGQGVDSPLHF
CDR3 DNA: TGTGCCAGCAGTTACGGGCAGGGGGTGGATTCACCCCTCCACTTT
clone size: -
V gene: TRBV6-5
CDR3 length: 15
D gene: TRBD1
J gene: TRBJ1-6

CDR3 protein: CASSSGTRNTGELFF
CDR3 DNA: TGTGCCAGCAGCTCCGGGACAAGGAACACCGGGGAGCTGTTTTTT
clone size: -
V gene: TRBV7-8
CDR3 length: 15
D gene: -
J gene: TRBJ2-2

CDR3 protein: CASSPPFQNYEQYF
CDR3 DNA: TGTGCCAGCTCACCACCGTTCCAAAACTACGAGCAGTACTTC
clone size: few
V gene: TRBV18
CDR3 length: 14
D gene: -
J gene: TRBJ2-7